This entry features one T cell receptor (beta chain) sequence. Its target is not known. The data stem from a study of B cell selection in AIRE deficiency. Study results and limitations: Only about 10% of some 3,300 shared Treg sequences were patient-specific; 31.6% healthy-specific. Shared Treg sequences had shorter CDR3s, biased toward rearrangements with few non-templated insertions. Only TCRbeta was sequenced; around two fifths of shared healthy Treg sequences appeared in Tconv.

Measured with immunoSEQ multiplex PCR; TCRdb has only the in-frame clones, and not every one. Among about 25,000 clones listed, nearly 98% were seen once. CD4+CD127+ cells were sorted as the conventional CD4 T cells. Germline V lookup: CDR1 LNHDA, CDR2 SQIVND (reference sequence). The CDR3 length is 15 residues. V trimming: 4 bases; J trimming: 5 bases; junction bases outside the gene matches: 7. This chain connects TRBV19 to TRBJ2-5; 10 bases fit TRBD2. Sequencing input: conventional CD4+ T cells sorted from PBMCs. The clonotype comes from a human donor with AIRE deficiency. CDR3 sequence (DNA): TGTGCCAGTAGTAACCGACTAGCGGGCGATGAGACCCAGTACTTC. This gives the protein CASSNRLAGDETQYF.